Presented here are 15 T cell receptor beta chains from one specimen sequenced in a study of shared clonotypes between healthy human individuals. Naive-designated CD8 cells lacked CD45RO, were positively enriched for CCR7, and omitted terminally differentiated effector memory CD45RA+ cells. TCRdb's table, derived via immunoSEQ multiplex PCR, lists solely in-frame clones and lacks some. The table includes about 2.2 million clones, 93% detected once. The source material was naive CD8+ T cells from PBMCs. The origin of the receptors is a man aged 18 to 30 in good health. Some clones in this sample may be carry-over from other donors' samples.

This clone has just one count. The V gene is TRBV19, the J gene TRBJ1-2; D is unclear. V was trimmed by 5 bases and J by 8 bases, leaving 18 bases between them. CDR3 length equals 14 residues. Germline V gives CDR1 LNHDA, CDR2 SQIVND (reference sequence). The CDR3 is CASSLKNPVVGYTF. The CDR3 nucleotides read TGTGCCAGTAGTCTCAAAAATCCGGTTGTAGGCTACACCTTC.

This clone was seen once. The chain recombines TRBV14 with TRBJ2-3, with D perhaps TRBD2 (5 bases). Trimming shortened V by 0 bases and J by 4 bases, and 14 bases separated the two germline ends. The CDR3 spans 16 residues. In germline, CDR1 is SGHDN, CDR2 FVKESK. The CDR3 DNA follows: TGTGCCAGCAGCCAAGATCGCTGGCGGAGGCCAGATACGCAGTATTTT. It encodes CASSQDRWRRPDTQYF.

Remarks on this clone: The same CDR3 is also encoded by other DNA sequences in this sample. V gene TRBV6-1 combines with J gene TRBJ2-7; D perhaps matches TRBD2 (5 bases). The germline V gene has CDR1 MNHNS and CDR2 SASEGT. Deletions cut 1 base from V and 4 bases from J, with 5 bases between. The CDR3 has 12 residues. This chain's CDR3 is CASSEGGYEQYF. DNA of the CDR3: TGTGCCAGCAGTGAAGGAGGGTACGAGCAGTACTTC.

The genes are TRBV28 and TRBJ2-7; weak D call: TRBD2 (5 bases). Germline CDR1 MDHEN, CDR2 SYDVKM. This CDR3 is built from 17 residues. The germline V and J ends were trimmed by 3 bases and 6 bases, with 24 bases remaining between them. The CDR3: CASSFGLWGDAQSEQYF. The DNA of the CDR3 is TGTGCCAGCAGTTTCGGTTTGTGGGGAGACGCACAGAGCGAGCAGTACTTC.

The chain is built from TRBV11-2 and TRBJ1-4, with 7 bases lining up with TRBD1. The V and J ends lost 2 bases and 4 bases, in that order; junction bases with no gene match: 7. CDR1 is SGHAT and CDR2 is FQNNGV in the germline V gene. The CDR3 length is 16 residues. The CDR3 reads CASSLWRGTDNEKLFF. In DNA form, the CDR3 reads TGTGCCAGCAGCTTATGGCGCGGGACAGATAATGAAAAACTGTTTTTT. Full variable domain (outside the CDR3, taken from reference TRBV11-2 and TRBJ1-4): EAGVAQSPRYKIIEKRQSVAFWCNPISGHATLYWYQQILGQGPKLLIQFQNNGVVDDSQLPKDRFSAERLKGVDSTLKIQPAKLEDSAVYLCASSLWRGTDNEKLFFGSGTQLSVL.

Concerning this clone itself: The same CDR3 arises from other DNA sequences in this sample as well. This chain joins TRBV7-9 and TRBJ1-1; D gene unclear. Per the germline V gene, CDR1 is SEHNR and CDR2 is FQNEAQ (reference sequence). V was trimmed by 3 bases and J by 5 bases, leaving 7 bases between them. This CDR3 is built from 12 residues. CDR3 DNA sequence: TGTGCCAGCAGCTTCCGGGCGACTGAAGCTTTCTTT. Its protein product is CASSFRATEAFF.

The rearrangement links TRBV4-1 to TRBJ2-1, with D maybe TRBD2 (6 bases). The CDR3 is 17 residues long. Germline V gene data show CDR1 as MGHRA and CDR2 as YSYEKL. The V and J ends lost 0 bases and 3 bases respectively, with 15 bases between them. CDR3 DNA: TGCGCCAGCAGCCAAGAAGTAGAACTAGCAATCTACAATGAGCAGTTCTTC. It specifies CASSQEVELAIYNEQFF.

The V and J genes are TRBV9 and TRBJ1-5; tentative D call: TRBD1 (5 bases). CDR1 is SGDLS and CDR2 is YYNGEE in the germline V gene. The CDR3 covers 14 residues. V was trimmed by 3 bases and J by 5 bases, leaving 12 bases between them. The CDR3 region is CASSGGTEYQPQHF. DNA for the CDR3: TGTGCCAGCAGCGGCGGGACTGAATATCAGCCCCAGCATTTT.

V is TRBV27 and J is TRBJ1-2; 10 bases line up with TRBD1. Germline V CDR1 and CDR2: MNHEY, SMNVEV (reference sequence). The CDR3 is 16 amino acids. V shed 0 bases, J shed 8 bases, and the junction held 9 bases outside the gene matches. In DNA form, the CDR3 reads TGTGCCAGCAGTTTATCCGCCGGGACAGGGGTTCGGGGCTACACCTTC. Translated, it gives CASSLSAGTGVRGYTF.

The gene calls are TRBV2 and TRBJ2-5; D remains unclear. CDR3 length: 12 amino acids. Germline loops: CDR1 SNHLY, CDR2 FYNNEI. V lost 7 bases and J 4 bases, leaving 10 bases between the germline ends. CDR3 bases: TGTGCCAGCACGAGCAGGTCAGAGACCCAGTACTTC. As protein: CASTSRSETQYF.

The V and J genes are TRBV11-2 and TRBJ2-5, with D maybe TRBD2 (6 bases). This CDR3 region has 14 residues. V was pared by 4 bases and J by 4 bases, with 13 bases between. Germline V lookup: CDR1 SGHAT, CDR2 FQNNGV. CDR3: CASSSLQEGETQYF. The CDR3 DNA is TGTGCCAGCAGCTCGTTACAGGAGGGAGAGACCCAGTACTTC.

The chain employs TRBV11-3 and TRBJ2-1; possible D gene TRBD2, 5 bases. Germline values: CDR1 SGHNT, CDR2 YENEEA. The germline V and J ends were trimmed by 1 base and 6 bases, with 7 bases remaining between them. The CDR3 runs 13 residues. For the CDR3, the DNA is TGTGCCAGCAGCTTAGGAGGGTTCAATGAGCAGTTCTTC. Translated, it gives CASSLGGFNEQFF. The full variable domain, with the rest looked up from reference TRBV11-3 and TRBJ2-1, is EAGVVQSPRYKIIEKKQPVAFWCNPISGHNTLYWYLQNLGQGPELLIRYENEEAVDDSQLPKDRFSAERLKGVDSTLKIQPAELGDSAVYLCASSLGGFNEQFFGPGTRLTVL.

In DNA form, the CDR3 reads TGTGCCAGCAGCTTGGTCGGGGGCGGGGGCACAGATACGCAGTATTTT. It translates to CASSLVGGGGTDTQYF. This sequence joins TRBV5-6 and TRBJ2-3; D may be TRBD1 or TRBD2 (6 bases each). Germline CDR1 and CDR2: SGHDT and YYEEEE. The V and J ends lost 0 bases and 1 base respectively, with 12 bases between them. CDR3 length: 16 amino acids.

The CDR3 loop is CASSKAIETGGYEQYF. CDR3 DNA sequence: TGTGCCAGCAGCAAGGCAATCGAGACAGGGGGCTACGAGCAGTACTTC. The rearrangement joins TRBV21-1 to TRBJ2-7; whether TRBD1, the table's D call, matches the DNA was not checked. TRBV21-1 is termed a pseudogene. The CDR3 sequence is 16 residues long.

This clone occurred once. The same CDR3 also results from other DNA sequences found in this sample. The chain links TRBV6-5 to TRBJ2-3; no clear D. CDR3 size: 13 residues. The germline V and J ends were trimmed by 2 bases and 3 bases, with 6 bases remaining between them. The germline CDR1 and CDR2 sequences are MNHEY and SVGAGI. DNA of the CDR3: TGTGCCAGCAGTTACGTGGGAACAGATACGCAGTATTTT. This sequence encodes CASSYVGTDTQYF.